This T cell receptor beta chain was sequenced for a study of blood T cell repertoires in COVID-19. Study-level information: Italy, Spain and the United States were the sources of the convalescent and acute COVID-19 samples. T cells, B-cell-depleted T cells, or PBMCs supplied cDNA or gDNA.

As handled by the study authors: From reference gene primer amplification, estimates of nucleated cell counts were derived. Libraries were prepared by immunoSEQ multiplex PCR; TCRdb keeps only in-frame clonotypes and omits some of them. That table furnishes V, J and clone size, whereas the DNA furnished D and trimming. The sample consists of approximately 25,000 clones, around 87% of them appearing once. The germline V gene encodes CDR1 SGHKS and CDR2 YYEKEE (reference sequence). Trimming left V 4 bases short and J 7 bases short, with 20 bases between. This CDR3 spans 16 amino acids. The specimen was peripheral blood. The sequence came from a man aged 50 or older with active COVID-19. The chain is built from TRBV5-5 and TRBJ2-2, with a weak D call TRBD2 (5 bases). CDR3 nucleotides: TGTGCCAGCAGCGCCCTTCCTCGACGGACTGTCGGGGAGCTGTTTTTT. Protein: CASSALPRRTVGELFF.